A selection of T cell receptor beta chains follows, all from one sample in a study of radiation and T cells in renal cell carcinoma. TCRdb's table, derived via immunoSEQ multiplex PCR, lists solely in-frame clones and lacks some. The table shows approximately 23,000 clones, with about 84% occurring only once. This specimen was blood, taken from a patient whose treatment included radiotherapy and nephrectomy. All receptors derive from a man aged 55 to 70 with renal cell carcinoma. Both conserved end residues are part of each CDR3. The order of the fields is D gene, J gene, CDR3 length, clone size, V gene, CDR3 protein, CDR3 DNA. A D gene is named only where the DNA matches it firmly. The size entry is marked missing in some rows and otherwise reads once, few, many or a size class.

- | TRBJ2-4 | 15 | - | TRBV7-6 | CASSGGRGAKNIQYF | TGTGCCAGCAGCGGGGGGCGCGGGGCCAAAAACATTCAGTACTTC
TRBD1 | TRBJ2-2 | 17 | - | TRBV19 | CASSPSGTGKNTGELFF | TGTGCCAGTAGCCCTTCCGGGACAGGGAAGAACACCGGGGAGCTGTTTTTT
- | TRBJ2-7 | 16 | - | TRBV6-1 | CASSDRSTVGSHEQYF | TGTGCCAGCAGTGATCGATCGACTGTCGGTTCCCACGAGCAGTACTTC
TRBD1 | TRBJ1-1 | 15 | - | TRBV18 | CASSLLTGESAEAFF | TGTGCCAGCTCCCTTCTGACAGGGGAATCGGCTGAAGCTTTCTTT
- | TRBJ1-3 | 15 | once | TRBV5-4 | CASTTGRAAGNTIYF | TGTGCCAGCACAACCGGTAGGGCAGCTGGAAACACCATATATTTT
- | TRBJ2-1 | 11 | - | TRBV7-8 | CASSLGWGTFF | TGTGCCAGCAGCTTAGGGTGGGGCACGTTCTTC
TRBD2 | TRBJ2-3 | 15 | - | TRBV10-2 | CASSSGLLSTDTQYF | TGCGCCAGCAGTTCGGGACTACTAAGCACAGATACGCAGTATTTT
- | TRBJ2-5 | 13 | - | TRBV30 | CAGTPSGQETQYF | TGTGCCGGGACGCCGAGTGGCCAAGAGACCCAGTACTTC
- | TRBJ1-2 | 13 | - | TRBV5-6 | CASSFDRPYGYTF | TGTGCCAGCAGCTTTGACAGGCCCTATGGCTACACCTTC
- | TRBJ1-2 | 15 | - | TRBV27 | CASSLSEGVDYGYTF | TGTGCCAGCAGTTTATCAGAGGGGGTTGACTATGGCTACACCTTC
- | TRBJ2-6 | 15 | once | TRBV30 | CACATGTGGANVLTF | TGTGCCTGCGCAACAGGGACTGGTGGGGCCAACGTCCTGACTTTC
- | TRBJ2-3 | 15 | - | TRBV7-2 | CASSPQWLGTDTQYF | TGTGCCAGCAGCCCTCAGTGGCTGGGCACAGATACGCAGTATTTT